This is a list of T cell receptor beta chains from one sample in a study of T cell responses to AZD1222 COVID-19 vaccine. The assay was immunoSEQ multiplex PCR, and TCRdb's table has in-frame clones only and misses some. The sample includes under 150,000 clones, approximately 94% of them seen just once. This sample comprised peripheral blood, obtained on day 0 of AZD1222 vaccination. These receptors were obtained from an adult in good health. The conserved cysteine and the conserved F or W are not part of the CDR3 here.

V,J,CDR3
TRBV11-2,TRBJ1-3,ASSSRPPLSGNTIY
TRBV7-2,TRBJ2-1,ASSLGGGVYEQF
TRBV9,TRBJ1-1,ASSALGQGVYEAF
TRBV19,TRBJ2-1,ASRPLAGREQF
TRBV6-5,TRBJ2-5,ASSPLGGVETQY
TRBV29-1,TRBJ2-1,SGFYNEQF
TRBV29-1,TRBJ2-2,SVALLATRNTGELF
TRBV6-5,TRBJ1-1,ASRSKGTSQAF
TRBV12-3/TRBV12-4,TRBJ2-1,ASRRDADNEQF
TRBV5-1,TRBJ2-1,ASSLDGAGEDSEQF
TRBV6-5,TRBJ2-3,ASSATGITDTQY
TRBV28,TRBJ2-5,ASRGYSGPRGGTQY
TRBV6-6,TRBJ1-1,ASSYGQGLRETEAF
TRBV7-2,TRBJ2-5,ASSDRGWETQY
TRBV5-1,TRBJ1-1,ASSLIQGGTEAF
TRBV9,TRBJ2-7,ASSRDAGGFYEQY
TRBV4-1,TRBJ1-5,ASSQDRQTRGGLQH
TRBV6-2/TRBV6-3,TRBJ2-1,ASSARLLSEQF
TRBV5-6,TRBJ2-7,ASSLGGTGDEQY
TRBV4-3,TRBJ1-6,ASSQEGSPLH
TRBV5-4,TRBJ1-2,ASSLDSRGPNYGYT
TRBV24-1,TRBJ2-2,ATSERLAGGPNTGELF
TRBV9,TRBJ1-1,ASSVALGSEAF
TRBV6-5,TRBJ1-2,ATHNGANYGYT
TRBV5-6,TRBJ2-5,ASSFEETQY
TRBV10-2,TRBJ1-1,ASSEPRWGNTRAPAF
TRBV3-1/TRBV3-2,TRBJ2-7,ASSPPSGGYEQY
TRBV5-1,TRBJ1-2,ASSAEQDGYT
TRBV27,TRBJ1-1,ASSLTGARTEAF
TRBV7-8,TRBJ1-4,ASSLASLGEKLF
TRBV30,TRBJ1-3,AWSAGLGSGNTIY
TRBV18,TRBJ2-7,ASSPLGLAGGIIYEQY
TRBV11-2,TRBJ2-7,ASSLVGTEYYEQY
TRBV6-5,TRBJ2-3,ASSYRGGTDTQY
TRBV5-6,TRBJ1-2,ASIGLNVQGVGGYT
TRBV5-4,TRBJ2-7,ASSHKSSYEQY
TRBV18,TRBJ1-3,ASSPSVTMTGNTIY
TRBV6-5,TRBJ2-5,ASSSQPPAGQETQY
TRBV6-2/TRBV6-3,TRBJ2-5,ASSFPGAGGQETQY
TRBV18,TRBJ2-7,ASSPPRVIYYEQY
TRBV6-2/TRBV6-3,TRBJ2-7,ASSYSPKGLSYEQY
TRBV14,TRBJ1-1,ASSLGVGTEAF
TRBV7-6,TRBJ1-4,ASSNKGVWNEKLF
TRBV12-3/TRBV12-4,TRBJ2-7,ASRTAGSYEQY
TRBV7-9,TRBJ2-1,ASSRRGSDREGNEQF
TRBV6-5,TRBJ1-2,ASSLMGQGDYGYT
TRBV6-4,TRBJ2-1,ASSELHGYGQF
TRBV5-6,TRBJ2-7,ASSLYPGTTPYEQY
TRBV11-2,TRBJ1-1,ASSYGGGEAF
TRBV21-1,TRBJ1-1,ASRHSGTLNTEAF
TRBV7-2,TRBJ2-7,ASSLASGGANYEQY
TRBV7-2,TRBJ2-7,ASSLSLAGAYEQY
TRBV19,TRBJ2-2,ASTPEGINTGELF
TRBV5-1,TRBJ1-3,ASSLGISGNTIY
TRBV18,TRBJ2-2,ASSPGVTGELF
TRBV7-2,TRBJ2-5,ASSSPPAPQETQY
TRBV6-2/TRBV6-3,TRBJ2-7,ASSYWRTSYEQY
TRBV7-8,TRBJ2-1,ASSPTSGENYNEQF
TRBV7-6,TRBJ1-1,ASSPTVNTEAF